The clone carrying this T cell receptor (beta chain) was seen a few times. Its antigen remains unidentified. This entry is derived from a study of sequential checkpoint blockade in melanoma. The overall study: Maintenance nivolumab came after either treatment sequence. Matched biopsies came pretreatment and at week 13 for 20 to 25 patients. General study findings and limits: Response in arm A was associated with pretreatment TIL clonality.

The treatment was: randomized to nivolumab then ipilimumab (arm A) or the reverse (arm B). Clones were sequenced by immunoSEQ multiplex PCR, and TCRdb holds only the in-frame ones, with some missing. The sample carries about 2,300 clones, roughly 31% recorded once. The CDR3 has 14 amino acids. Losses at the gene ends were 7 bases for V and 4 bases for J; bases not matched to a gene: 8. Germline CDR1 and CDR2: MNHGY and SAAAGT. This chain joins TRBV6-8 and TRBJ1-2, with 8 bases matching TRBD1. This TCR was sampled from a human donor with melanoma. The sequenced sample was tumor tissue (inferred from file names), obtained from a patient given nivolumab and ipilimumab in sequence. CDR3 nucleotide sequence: TGTGCCAGCACCGTACAGGGGGGGCTCTATGGCTACACCTTC. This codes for CASTVQGGLYGYTF.